These T cell receptor beta chains were read from a single sample in a study of blood T cell repertoires in COVID-19. The table came from immunoSEQ multiplex PCR; TCRdb's copy has only in-frame clones and leaves some out. The sample lists some 81,000 clones, roughly 91% seen once, with 1% in the top ten. Sample: peripheral blood. These receptor sequences come from a woman in her forties or fifties in a cohort sampled during active COVID-19. Each CDR3 is given with its conserved first and last residue. D genes are given only for firm matches. Size is stated for part of the rows, as once, few or many counts, or as a class when the clone is expanded.

-	TRBD1	TRBV6-5	TRBJ1-5	15	CASSPQGVSNQPQHF	TGTGCCAGCAGTCCTCAGGGGGTTAGCAATCAGCCCCAGCATTTT
-	TRBD2	TRBV5-6	TRBJ2-1	16	CASSFLSGSGYNEQFF	TGTGCCAGCAGCTTCTTAAGCGGGAGCGGCTACAATGAGCAGTTCTTC
-	TRBD1	TRBV5-6	TRBJ2-1	14	CASSLGQGQNEQFF	TGTGCCAGCAGCTTGGGACAGGGCCAGAATGAGCAGTTCTTC
-	-	TRBV30	TRBJ1-1	13	CAWSLGVDTEAFF	TGTGCCTGGAGTCTGGGAGTAGACACTGAAGCTTTCTTT
-	-	TRBV19	TRBJ2-4	14	CASSIGLSYNIQYF	TGTGCCAGTAGTATAGGACTAAGCTACAACATTCAGTACTTC
-	-	TRBV11-3	TRBJ1-1	13	CASSLDPDTEAFF	TGTGCCAGCAGCTTAGATCCGGACACTGAAGCTTTCTTT
-	-	TRBV6-5	TRBJ1-1	13	CASRWSMNTEAFF	TGTGCCAGCAGATGGAGCATGAACACTGAAGCTTTCTTT
-	-	TRBV4-1	TRBJ2-7	15	CASSQDGSGYYEQYF	TGCGCCAGCAGCCAAGATGGAAGCGGGTACTACGAGCAGTACTTC
-	TRBD1	TRBV27	TRBJ1-1	17	CASSLRGRNRGIPEAFF	TGTGCCAGCAGTTTAAGGGGCAGGAACAGGGGGATCCCTGAAGCTTTCTTT
-	TRBD1	TRBV6-4	TRBJ2-7	15	CASNSTGKTSYEQYF	TGTGCCAGCAATTCGACAGGGAAGACCTCCTACGAGCAGTACTTC
once	TRBD1	TRBV28	TRBJ1-1	17	CASSSRTGTMTNTEAFF	TGTGCCAGCAGTTCACGGACAGGGACCATGACGAACACTGAAGCTTTCTTT
-	TRBD1	TRBV5-6	TRBJ1-2	13	CASSRDRAYGYTF	TGTGCCAGCAGCCGGGACAGGGCCTATGGCTACACCTTC
-	TRBD2	TRBV5-4	TRBJ2-1	16	CASIVGGTSAHNEQFF	TGTGCCAGCATCGTGGGGGGGACTAGCGCTCACAATGAGCAGTTCTTC
-	-	TRBV11-2	TRBJ1-1	15	CASSLEARENTEAFF	TGTGCCAGCAGCTTAGAGGCCAGGGAGAACACTGAAGCTTTCTTT
-	-	TRBV9	TRBJ2-3	15	CASSPEGQFTDTQYF	TGTGCCAGCAGCCCGGAGGGACAGTTCACAGATACGCAGTATTTT
-	TRBD1	TRBV11-1	TRBJ1-1	16	CASSLVGTGERMPAFF	TGTGCCAGCAGCTTAGTTGGGACAGGGGAAAGAATGCCGGCTTTCTTT
-	TRBD2	TRBV10-2	TRBJ2-7	18	CASSDPGLAGGSRYEQYF	TGCGCCAGCAGCGACCCGGGACTAGCGGGAGGAAGCAGGTACGAGCAGTACTTC